This T cell receptor (beta chain) emerged from a study of CD4 T cell repertoires in COVID-19. Study at large: CFSE-low cells expanded approximately eleven days with IL-2, then restimulated with other coronavirus spikes.

Sequencing used immunoSEQ multiplex PCR; TCRdb keeps in-frame clones, though not all of them. Altogether approximately 75,000 clones are present, 83% being singletons, with the ten largest covering around 0.58%. The V end was cut by 9 bases, the J end by 1 base, with 15 bases between. Germline CDR1 reads SNHLY; CDR2 reads FYNNEI. This CDR3 contains 14 residues. This clone was observed a single time. Its antigen is currently unknown. No culture step preceded sequencing of the ex vivo isolated memory T cells. General study findings and limits: Sharing of several most expanded SARS-CoV-2-reactive clonotypes across memory subsets suggested intraclonal diversification. Some SARS-CoV-2 clonotypes, between about 6 and 25%, recurred in SARS-CoV and/or HKU1 cultures.

Material: CD4+ T cells from peripheral blood, obtained after recovery from COVID-19. The chain couples TRBV2 to TRBJ2-5; D is possibly TRBD1 (6 bases). This receptor was obtained from a human donor who had COVID-19. The DNA of the CDR3 is TGTGCCAGTAGACCACAGACAGGCCAAGAGACCCAGTACTTC. Protein: CASRPQTGQETQYF.